A selection of T cell receptor beta chains follows, all from one sample in a study of blood T cell repertoires in COVID-19. Libraries were prepared by immunoSEQ multiplex PCR; TCRdb keeps only in-frame clonotypes and omits some of them. The repertoire holds about 270,000 clones, with approximately 85% as singletons. The material sequenced was PBMCs or T cells enriched from blood (not recorded which). All receptors come from a woman in her 50s with acute COVID-19. Both conserved end residues are part of each CDR3. The D gene is left open where the match is weak. Not every row has a clone size; where given, it reads once, few, many or a size class.

clone_size	v_call	d_call	j_call	cdr3_nt	cdr3_aa
NA	TRBV12-3/TRBV12-4	NA	TRBJ2-7	TGTGCCAGCACCTGGGGCGGAGCCTACGAGCAGTACTTC	CASTWGGAYEQYF
NA	TRBV18	TRBD2	TRBJ2-1	TGTGCCAGCTCACCATTCGTCCAGCGGGGGAACAATGAGCAGTTCTTC	CASSPFVQRGNNEQFF
once	TRBV5-1	NA	TRBJ2-5	TGCGCCAGCAGTCCAAAAGAGACCCAGTACTTC	CASSPKETQYF
NA	TRBV11-2	TRBD2	TRBJ2-1	TGTGCCAGCAGCTTAACCCTAGGGTCTAGCGGGCGCCACAATGAGCAGTTCTTC	CASSLTLGSSGRHNEQFF
NA	TRBV4-3	NA	TRBJ1-2	TGCGCCAGCAGCCAGACGGCGGTCAGGGATGGCTACACCTTC	CASSQTAVRDGYTF
NA	TRBV5-1	TRBD1	TRBJ1-4	TGCGCCAGCAGCTTGGGAATTATCGGGACAGCAGATGAAAAACTGTTTTTT	CASSLGIIGTADEKLFF
NA	TRBV12-3/TRBV12-4	TRBD2	TRBJ2-7	TGTGCCAGCAGCCGTGGGGGGGGATACGAGCAGTACTTC	CASSRGGGYEQYF
once	TRBV14	NA	TRBJ1-2	TGTGCCAGCAGCCAAGTCGGGGGTTTAGGCTACACCTTC	CASSQVGGLGYTF
NA	TRBV3-1/TRBV3-2	TRBD1	TRBJ1-4	TGTGCCAGCAGCCCCCAGGGGGCGCGGGGTGAAAAACTGTTTTTT	CASSPQGARGEKLFF
NA	TRBV4-2	NA	TRBJ1-6	TGTGCCAGCAGCCAAGGAGGGGGGGACGATAGAAGCTCCTATAATTCACCCCTCCACTTT	CASSQGGGDDRSSYNSPLHF
NA	TRBV5-1	NA	TRBJ2-2	TGCGCCAGCAGCTTGGTGGCCAACACCGGGGAGCTGTTTTTT	CASSLVANTGELFF
NA	TRBV29-1	NA	TRBJ1-5	TGCAGCGTTGGGGGGGGAAGGCAGCCCCAGCATTTT	CSVGGGRQPQHF
NA	TRBV6-5	TRBD2	TRBJ2-7	TGTGCCAGCAGTTCCGATCGGCCGGGACTAGCCTACGAGCAGTACTTC	CASSSDRPGLAYEQYF
NA	TRBV7-6	TRBD1	TRBJ2-1	TGTGCCAGCAGCTTATCCCCTCTCGTAGACAGGGGGTGGTACAATGAGCAGTTCTTC	CASSLSPLVDRGWYNEQFF
NA	TRBV5-1	TRBD2	TRBJ2-3	TGCGCCAGCAGCCTTCGGGGACTAGCCTCAGATACGCAGTATTTT	CASSLRGLASDTQYF
NA	TRBV5-1	TRBD1	TRBJ1-5	TGCGCCAGCAGCCTACAGGGGGATAGCAATCAGCCCCAGCATTTT	CASSLQGDSNQPQHF
NA	TRBV2	TRBD1	TRBJ2-7	TGTGCCAGCAGTCGTACCGGGACAGGGGGCTACGAGCAGTACTTC	CASSRTGTGGYEQYF
NA	TRBV4-3	NA	TRBJ1-2	TGCGCCAGCAGCCAAGATCCCCAGGGGAGTCCCTATGGCTACACCTTC	CASSQDPQGSPYGYTF
NA	TRBV19	NA	TRBJ1-1	TGTGCCAGTAGTATAGATTTGCGAGGGCGAGCTGAAGCTTTCTTT	CASSIDLRGRAEAFF
NA	TRBV5-4	TRBD1	TRBJ1-2	TGTGCCAGCAGTAATGACAGGGGCACTGGCTACACCTTC	CASSNDRGTGYTF
NA	TRBV5-4	TRBD1	TRBJ1-1	TGTGCCAGCAGCTCCGGACAGGGGAGCACTGAAGCTTTCTTT	CASSSGQGSTEAFF
few	TRBV5-4	TRBD1	TRBJ1-1	TGTGCCAGCAGATACAGGGGGGGCACTGAAGCTTTCTTT	CASRYRGGTEAFF
NA	TRBV5-1	NA	TRBJ1-5	TGCGCCAGCATCCGACCCCAGGGTAGAGGTGGCAATCAGCCCCAGCATTTT	CASIRPQGRGGNQPQHF
NA	TRBV30	NA	TRBJ1-1	TGTGCCTGGAGTGTAGGGTGGCGGACTATGAACACTGAAGCTTTCTTT	CAWSVGWRTMNTEAFF
NA	TRBV3-1/TRBV3-2	TRBD1	TRBJ1-2	TGTGCCAGCAGCCAGGGGGACAGTTATTCCCACTTC	CASSQGDSYSHF
NA	TRBV6-5	NA	TRBJ1-4	TGTGCCAGCAGCTATAGAGCGGAGGAAAAACTGTTTTTT	CASSYRAEEKLFF
NA	TRBV4-2	NA	TRBJ1-1	TGTGCCAGCAGCCAAGGCTTCTCTCACCAGGGGACTGAAGCTTTCTTT	CASSQGFSHQGTEAFF
NA	TRBV4-3	TRBD2	TRBJ2-7	TGCGCCAGCAGCGTAGCGGGGGACTCCTACGAGCAGTACTTC	CASSVAGDSYEQYF
NA	TRBV30	NA	TRBJ1-2	TGTGCCTCCGGACGGGGGGGAAACTATGGCTACACCTTC	CASGRGGNYGYTF
NA	TRBV10-3	NA	TRBJ1-1	TGTGCCATCAGGTACAGTCAAAACACTGAAGCTTTCTTT	CAIRYSQNTEAFF
NA	TRBV30	NA	TRBJ1-1	TGTGCCTGGGGGAGAGCTTTCTTT	CAWGRAFF
NA	TRBV4-1	NA	TRBJ1-1	TGCGCCAGCAGCCAAGGTTCCGGAGCTTTCTTT	CASSQGSGAFF
NA	TRBV5-6	TRBD1	TRBJ1-5	TGTGCCAGCAGCTCCGCCGGGACAGGGGGCAATCAGCCCCAGCATTTT	CASSSAGTGGNQPQHF
NA	TRBV25-1	NA	TRBJ1-1	TGTGCCAGCAGTGAACTATTGAACACTGAAGCTTTCTTT	CASSELLNTEAFF
NA	TRBV19	TRBD1	TRBJ1-2	TGTGCCAGTAGTCTACTCGCATGGGGACAGGGAGGATATGGCTACACCTTC	CASSLLAWGQGGYGYTF
NA	TRBV4-1	NA	TRBJ1-1	TGCGCCAGCACATGGGGGGCTGAAGCTTTCTTT	CASTWGAEAFF
NA	TRBV7-2	NA	TRBJ1-3	TGTGCCAGCAGCTTAGCGCGGGGGGGAGGACGCTCTGGAAACACCATATATTTT	CASSLARGGGRSGNTIYF
NA	TRBV3-1/TRBV3-2	NA	TRBJ2-7	TGTGCCAGCAGCCAGGGGCCAACCTACGAGCAGTACTTC	CASSQGPTYEQYF
NA	TRBV4-3	NA	TRBJ1-2	TGCGCCAGCAGCCAAGAGAGGGAAGCTAACTATGGCTACACCTTC	CASSQEREANYGYTF
few	TRBV6-5	TRBD1	TRBJ2-7	TGTGCCAGCAATATTGGGGACAGGGACTACGAGCAGTACTTC	CASNIGDRDYEQYF
NA	TRBV30	NA	TRBJ1-6	TGTGCCTGGAGTCCAGGGAACGATTCACCCCTCCACTTT	CAWSPGNDSPLHF
NA	TRBV20-1	NA	TRBJ1-2	TGCAGTGCTAGGAGGGAGCGTGGCTACACCTTC	CSARRERGYTF
NA	TRBV7-2	TRBD2	TRBJ2-2	TGTGCCAGCAGCCGTGGCGGGGGGGCCGCCGGGGAGCTGTTTTTT	CASSRGGGAAGELFF
NA	TRBV6-4	NA	TRBJ1-4	TGTGCCAGCAGCCCAATGGGGGGAAGTGAGAAACTGTTTTTT	CASSPMGGSEKLFF
NA	TRBV5-4	TRBD2	TRBJ2-1	TGTGCCAGCAGCCGTCCCGGGACTAGCGGGGGGGCCAATGAGCAGTTCTTC	CASSRPGTSGGANEQFF
NA	TRBV10-3	NA	TRBJ2-2	TGTGCCATCACGTCAAGACAGGGAGGCACCGGGGAGCTGTTTTTT	CAITSRQGGTGELFF
NA	TRBV5-6	TRBD1	TRBJ2-7	TGTGCCAGCAGCGCACCCCAGGGGGCGGACTCCTACGAGCAGTACTTC	CASSAPQGADSYEQYF
NA	TRBV30	NA	TRBJ1-1	TGTGCCTGGAGTGTCCAGCCTCCCGGGATCCCAAACACTGAAGCTTTCTTT	CAWSVQPPGIPNTEAFF
NA	TRBV19	NA	TRBJ1-1	TGTGCCAGTAGTATTGAGGGGCGGGGGACTGAAGCTTTCTTT	CASSIEGRGTEAFF
NA	TRBV4-3	NA	TRBJ1-6	TGCGCCAGCAGCCAAGCCCAAGGGGGTTCACCCCTCCACTTT	CASSQAQGGSPLHF
NA	TRBV7-3	TRBD2	TRBJ2-2	TGTGCCAGCAGCCGAGGACTAGCGGGGGGCCGCGCCGGGGAGCTGTTTTTT	CASSRGLAGGRAGELFF
NA	TRBV7-3	TRBD1	TRBJ2-7	TGTGCCAGCAGCCGGGACAGGGCCTACGAGCAGTACTTC	CASSRDRAYEQYF
NA	TRBV7-8	NA	TRBJ1-1	TGTGCCAGCAGCCGAACGGGACTGACTGAAGCTTTCTTT	CASSRTGLTEAFF